The rows below give T cell receptor beta chains drawn from one sample of a study of blood T cell repertoires in COVID-19. Profiled with immunoSEQ multiplex PCR; TCRdb holds only in-frame clones, not every one. The sample consists of approximately 350,000 clones, about 90% of them appearing once. Material: PBMCs or T cells enriched from blood (not recorded which). Source of these receptors: a woman aged 25 to 39 who had recovered from COVID-19. CDR3s include the opening cysteine and the closing phenylalanine or tryptophan. Rows give clone size only sometimes, using once, few, many, or a class for an expanded clone.

size,V,J,length,CDR3
.,TRBV5-5,TRBJ1-5,15,CASSLFSGEGQPQHF
.,TRBV11-2,TRBJ2-7,15,CASSLDYRGPYEQYF
once,TRBV2,TRBJ2-2,15,CASSGLAGGGGELFF
.,TRBV27,TRBJ2-1,15,CASSSGTSGSAAEFF
.,TRBV9,TRBJ1-6,15,CASSEDRGWGSPLHF
once,TRBV3-1/TRBV3-2,TRBJ2-7,15,CASSQVVSPLEEQYF
once,TRBV24-1,TRBJ2-2,14,CATKRGQNTGELFF
.,TRBV5-5,TRBJ1-2,16,CASSLGPGQGPYGYTF
.,TRBV7-9,TRBJ2-7,16,CASSSRGAGDSYEQYF
.,TRBV5-8,TRBJ1-2,16,CASSRYSGTGVYGYTF
once,TRBV4-1,TRBJ2-2,19,CASSHPTSGGGRDTGELFF
.,TRBV7-2,TRBJ2-7,15,CASSLWGTSVYEQYF
.,TRBV11-1,TRBJ2-7,15,CASSLAIQGHYEQYF
.,TRBV6-1,TRBJ2-2,14,CASSEIYSLGELFF
.,TRBV5-1,TRBJ2-2,15,CASSLTTGVTGELFF
.,TRBV19,TRBJ1-5,19,CASRLRLRDSAFSNQPQHF
.,TRBV5-1,TRBJ1-2,13,CASSFDRGSGYTF
.,TRBV12-3/TRBV12-4,TRBJ1-2,12,CASSPSQAGYTF
.,TRBV6-5,TRBJ2-1,13,CASSYTQGNEQFF
once,TRBV7-9,TRBJ1-4,14,CASTPREGGGKLFF
.,TRBV19,TRBJ2-7,13,CASTPGGSYEQYF
.,TRBV19,TRBJ2-7,14,CASSIRSGDDEQYF
.,TRBV3-1/TRBV3-2,TRBJ1-1,16,CASSQFTGGINTEAFF
.,TRBV19,TRBJ1-5,15,CASSITGQRHQPQHF
.,TRBV28,TRBJ1-4,17,CASSLSSSRNEEEKLFF